A selection of T cell receptor beta chains follows, all from one sample in a study of regulatory T cells in long-lasting Graves disease. TCRdb reprocessed the multiplex PCR reads with MiXCR, giving one entry per CDR3 protein. The sample yields roughly 500,000 distinct CDR3 sequences, 20% to 25% seen once. Material: peripheral blood mononuclear cells (PBMCs), obtained when the disease was refractory, from a patient treated with antithyroid drugs. These receptors all stem from a female donor with Graves disease. Both conserved end residues are part of each CDR3. Each record gives: V gene, clone size, D gene, J gene, CDR3 DNA, CDR3 protein. A D gene is named only where the DNA matches it firmly. The size entry is marked missing in some rows and otherwise reads once, few, many or a size class.

TRBV3-1,-,TRBD1,TRBJ1-5,TGTGCCAGCAGCCAAACCGGGACAGGGTATCAGCCCCAGCATTTT,CASSQTGTGYQPQHF
TRBV6-2/TRBV6-3,-,-,TRBJ2-5,TGTGCCAGCAGTTACGTGACAGGTCCCCCCCAGACCCAGTACTTC,CASSYVTGPPQTQYF
TRBV6-1,many,-,TRBJ1-1,TGTGCCAGCTGCGGGCAGCCCGTCAACACTGAAGCTTTCTTT,CASCGQPVNTEAFF
TRBV28,many,-,TRBJ1-3,TGTGCCATCTTCAGCGGGTGGTCCTCTGGAAACACCATATATTTT,CAIFSGWSSGNTIYF
TRBV5-1,many,-,TRBJ1-2,TGCGCCAGCAGCTGGGAGGGAACTAACTATGGCTACACCTTC,CASSWEGTNYGYTF
TRBV20-1,many,TRBD1,TRBJ2-2,TGCAGTGTAACAGGGGCCGGGAACACCGGGGAGCTGTTTTTT,CSVTGAGNTGELFF
TRBV28,few,TRBD1,TRBJ2-7,TGTGCCAGCACTCGACAGGGGGGGGTCTACGAGCAGTACTTC,CASTRQGGVYEQYF
TRBV12-3/TRBV12-4,many,-,TRBJ1-5,TGTGCCAGCAGCCGTAATCCGGGGCCAACTAATCAGCCCCAGCATTTT,CASSRNPGPTNQPQHF
TRBV28,many,-,TRBJ1-1,TGTGCCAGCAGTTTTCGAGTGTGGGGATTTCGCACTGAAGCTTTCTTT,CASSFRVWGFRTEAFF
TRBV20-1,many,TRBD1,TRBJ2-5,TGCAGTGCTAGAGTTCCCACAGGGGTGGACGGGACCCAGTACTTC,CSARVPTGVDGTQYF
TRBV20-1,-,-,TRBJ2-1,TGCAGTGCTAGACGTATCGGGGAGGCCTACAATGAGCAGTTCTTC,CSARRIGEAYNEQFF
TRBV2,many,-,TRBJ1-1,TGTGCCAGCAGTACCGTAATCTCGAACACTGAAGCTTTCTTT,CASSTVISNTEAFF
TRBV20-1,-,-,TRBJ2-7,TGCAGTGCTAGAGATTATTACGAGCAGTACTTC,CSARDYYEQYF
TRBV20-1,many,-,TRBJ1-2,TGCAGTGTGGGGCTGGAAGGCTACACCTTC,CSVGLEGYTF
TRBV5-5,-,-,TRBJ2-5,TGTGCCAGCAGCTTGGATGTCGAGGCAGCTCGAGAGACCCAGTACTTC,CASSLDVEAARETQYF
TRBV15,-,-,TRBJ1-5,TGTGCCACCAGCAGAGAACTCGAGGGGAATCAGCCCCAGCATTTT,CATSRELEGNQPQHF
TRBV5-1,few,-,TRBJ1-4,TGCGCCAGCAGCTTGGACAGGGATTCTAATGAAAAACTGTTTTTT,CASSLDRDSNEKLFF